This TCR beta chain stems from a study of cytomegalovirus exposure and HLA in healthy donors. General study results and limits: Some V segments (TRBV6-2 and TRBV6-3 among them) were excluded as indistinguishable. Later analysis reportedly placed an Asian-associated ancestry cluster below the roughly 690-donor mean in N-insertions.

The PCR contained 60 Vbeta and 13 Jbeta primers. Using immunoSEQ multiplex PCR, the repertoire was profiled, and TCRdb retains in-frame clones only, with some absent. Among under 130,000 clones, around 65% were seen once, and the ten largest hold about 3.5%. CDR3 size: 17 residues. V dropped 0 bases and J dropped 2; count of bases not matched to a gene: 10. CDR1 and CDR2 from the germline V gene are MGHRA and YSYEKL. On this clone: Its antigen is undetermined.

The receptor was derived from a woman aged 50 to 65 in good health and CMV-seronegative. This rearrangement joins TRBV4-1 to TRBJ2-7; 7 nucleotides line up with TRBD1. The sequencing sample was made of PBMCs. CDR3: CASSQERGQSPAYEQYF. CDR3 DNA: TGCGCCAGCAGCCAAGAGAGGGGACAGTCTCCGGCCTACGAGCAGTACTTC.